One and the same sample provided the 7 T cell receptor beta chains below, sequenced in a study of cytomegalovirus exposure and HLA in healthy donors. The PCR had 60 Vbeta and 13 Jbeta primers. Profiling relied on immunoSEQ multiplex PCR, and the TCRdb table lists in-frame clones only, not all of them. The top ten hold 6% of the sample, which has over 200,000 clones, about 80% seen once. The specimen sequenced was PBMCs. These receptors were taken from a man in his forties in good health and CMV-seropositive.

The CDR3 bases are TGCAGCATTGCTGACACTCGCAATCAGCCCCAGCATTTT. Encoded protein: CSIADTRNQPQHF. The J gene is TRBJ1-5, the V gene TRBV29-1; D not resolved. CDR3 length: 13 amino acids. V lost 8 bases to trimming and J lost 2 bases, with 13 bases between them. Germline CDR1 SQVTM, CDR2 ANQGSEA.

J is TRBJ2-2 and V is TRBV5-4, with no clear D. This CDR3 has 16 residues. Germline V gene lookup returns CDR1 SGHNT and CDR2 YYREEE (reference sequence). Deletions cut 4 bases from V and 1 base from J, with 14 bases between. In DNA form, the CDR3 reads TGTGCCAGCAGCGTACCACGGTCCGAGAACACCGGGGAGCTGTTTTTT. Protein product: CASSVPRSENTGELFF. The full variable domain, with the rest looked up from reference TRBV5-4 and TRBJ2-2, is ETGVTQSPTHLIKTRGQQVTLRCSSQSGHNTVSWYQQALGQGPQFIFQYYREEENGRGNFPPRFSGLQFPNYSSELNVNALELDDSALYLCASSVPRSENTGELFFGEGSRLTVL.

The J gene is TRBJ1-1, the V gene TRBV4-1, with TRBD1 matching 7 bases. The germline V gene encodes CDR1 MGHRA and CDR2 YSYEKL. The CDR3 consists of 15 residues. The J segment lost 7 bases and the V segment lost 1 base, leaving 9 bases of the junction unmatched. CDR3 nucleotide sequence: TGCGCCAGCAGCCAAGCGGGCAGGGGGATCGTTGAAGCTTTCTTT. Its protein product is CASSQAGRGIVEAFF.

The V gene is TRBV2, the J gene TRBJ2-7; TRBD2 matches at 9 bases. Trimming removed 4 bases from V and 1 base from J; junction bases left unmatched: 5. The CDR3 consists of 15 residues. Germline CDR1 is SNHLY and CDR2 is FYNNEI. The CDR3 spells CASSAPSGVSYEQYF. CDR3 in DNA: TGTGCCAGCAGTGCACCTAGCGGGGTTTCCTACGAGCAGTACTTC.

The chain is built from TRBV19 and TRBJ1-2; D uncertain. Trimming left V 3 bases short and J 0 bases short, with 11 bases between. CDR1 is LNHDA, CDR2 SQIVND, per germline (reference sequence). This CDR3 has 15 amino acids. CDR3: CASSMEAAANYGYTF. In nucleotides, the CDR3 is TGTGCCAGTAGTATGGAGGCAGCTGCTAACTATGGCTACACCTTC. Based on the CDR3 plus reference TRBV19 and TRBJ1-2, the full variable domain is DGGITQSPKYLFRKEGQNVTLSCEQNLNHDAMYWYRQDPGQGLRLIYYSQIVNDFQKGDIAEGYSVSREKKESFPLTVTSAQKNPTAFYLCASSMEAAANYGYTFGSGTRLTVV.

This sequence joins TRBV7-9 and TRBJ1-2; possible D gene TRBD1, 6 bases. Trimming removed 1 base from V and 4 bases from J, with 10 bases in between. The CDR3 length is 14 residues. Germline lookup yields CDR1 SEHNR and CDR2 FQNEAQ (reference sequence). CDR3: CASSLGRGTYGYTF. The DNA for the CDR3 is TGTGCCAGCAGCTTAGGCAGGGGAACCTATGGCTACACCTTC. Full variable domain (rest looked up from reference TRBV7-9 and TRBJ1-2): DTGVSQNPRHKITKRGQNVTFRCDPISEHNRLYWYRQTLGQGPEFLTYFQNEAQLEKSRLLSDRFSAERPKGSFSTLEIQRTEQGDSAMYLCASSLGRGTYGYTFGSGTRLTVV.

CDR3 in DNA: TGCAGCGTTGGAGCGGGAGGGAACCCTAGCTCCTACAATGAGCAGTTCTTC. Translation gives CSVGAGGNPSSYNEQFF. V is TRBV29-1 and J is TRBJ2-1, with 10 bases identical to TRBD2. Germline-derived CDR1 and CDR2 are SQVTM and ANQGSEA. The ends lost 4 bases at V and 0 bases at J; junction bases unmatched: 9. The CDR3 is made up of 17 amino acids.